One sample yielded the 8 T cell receptor beta chains listed below, sequenced in a study of blood T cell repertoires in COVID-19. The protocol was immunoSEQ multiplex PCR, while the TCRdb copy is restricted to in-frame clones and leaves out a portion. The sample contains 100,000 to 150,000 clones, about 83% of which appear only once. Sequenced input: peripheral blood. The receptors were sampled from a man aged 40-49 years with active or convalescent COVID-19.

The V call is TRBV7-2, the J call TRBJ2-6; D is ambiguous. Deletions cut 8 bases from V and 0 bases from J, with 11 bases between. Germline V gene sequence: CDR1 SGHTA, CDR2 FQGNSA. The CDR3 length is 15 residues. CDR3 residues: CASSVPFSGANVLTF. CDR3 coding DNA: TGTGCCAGCTCGGTACCTTTCTCTGGGGCCAACGTCCTGACTTTC.

This clone was found once. V usage is TRBV6-5 and J usage is TRBJ2-3; TRBD1 is a possible D gene (6 bases). Trimming shortened V by 8 bases and J by 3 bases, and 15 bases separated the two germline ends. The germline V gene encodes CDR1 MNHEY and CDR2 SVGAGI. The CDR3 consists of 14 residues. This CDR3 reads CASRFRRGTDTQYF. As DNA, the CDR3 is TGTGCCAGCCGGTTTCGTAGGGGGACAGATACGCAGTATTTT.

The genes are TRBV5-1 and TRBJ2-5; the match to TRBD1 covers 9 bases. Germline assignment: CDR1 SGHRS and CDR2 YFSETQ. V was pared by 4 bases and J by 2 bases, with 9 bases of the junction left unmatched. This CDR3 spans 16 amino acids. The CDR3 here is CASSPDAGTGQETQYF. Written as DNA, the CDR3 is TGCGCCAGCAGCCCCGATGCCGGGACAGGGCAAGAGACCCAGTACTTC.

DNA for the CDR3: TGCGCCAGCAGCCATAGCGGGGCGCGAAGAGATGAGCAGTATTTT. Its protein product is CASSHSGARRDEQYF. The rearrangement uses TRBV5-1 and TRBJ2-3, with 8 bases aligning to TRBD2. V lost 4 bases and J lost 11; bases outside the gene matches: 15. CDR3 length: 15 amino acids. Germline V gene data show CDR1 as SGHRS and CDR2 as YFSETQ.

The chain joins TRBV7-7 to TRBJ2-2; D is ambiguous. The CDR3 contains 14 residues. In germline, CDR1 is SSHAT, CDR2 FNYEAQ (reference sequence). Trimming cost V 2 bases and J 6 bases, with 10 bases left between them. The CDR3: CASSLRLLSGELFF. As DNA, the CDR3 is TGTGCCAGCAGCTTACGTCTACTGTCCGGGGAGCTGTTTTTT. Drawing the rest from reference TRBV7-7 and TRBJ2-2, the complete variable domain is GAGVSQSPRYKVTKRGQDVTLRCDPISSHATLYWYQQALGQGPEFLTYFNYEAQPDKSGLPSDRFSAERPEGSISTLTIQRTEQRDSAMYRCASSLRLLSGELFFGEGSRLTVL.

This clone came up a few times. The chain has TRBV29-1 and TRBJ1-2, with 8 bases lining up with TRBD1. The CDR3 spans 12 residues. The germline CDR1 and CDR2 sequences are SQVTM and ANQGSEA. V trimming: 1 base; J trimming: 11 bases; junction bases outside the gene matches: 6. CDR3 protein: CSVEAAGGYYTF. The CDR3 DNA follows: TGCAGCGTTGAAGCAGCAGGGGGCTATTACACCTTC.

J is TRBJ2-3 and V is TRBV3-1 (or the pseudogene TRBV3-2); 7 bases are a match to TRBD2. The CDR3 totals 16 residues. The trim removed 7 bases at V and 0 bases at J, leaving 10 bases unmatched. Germline-derived CDR1 and CDR2 are LGHDT and YNNKEL (reference sequence). Here the CDR3 reads CASTRGGGRSTDTQYF. Written as DNA, the CDR3 is TGTGCCAGCACCCGCGGCGGGGGACGGAGCACAGATACGCAGTATTTT.

This chain connects TRBV3-1 (or the pseudogene TRBV3-2) to TRBJ2-7; the match to TRBD1 covers 9 bases. Germline V lookup: CDR1 LGHDT, CDR2 YNNKEL (reference sequence). The junction had 4 bases not matched to a gene; V was cut back by 6 bases and J by 7 bases. This CDR3 is 12 amino acids long. CDR3 loop: CASRPTGGEQYF. Written as DNA, the CDR3 is TGTGCCAGCAGGCCGACAGGGGGTGAGCAGTACTTC.